The sequence of this T cell receptor (beta chain) was determined in a study of PD-1 blockade in classical Hodgkin lymphoma. Study overall: The patients were dosed with nivolumab 3 mg/kg, infused intravenously every 2 weeks. Notes on the study in general: It was among complete responders that baseline diversity resembled that of newly diagnosed patients. Later analyses included only patients treated at least 1 year post-ASCT. Sources of repertoire differences remain undefined, possibly disease activity or prior therapy.

Brentuximab vedotin exposure varied, and every patient relapsed after autologous stem cell transplantation. Profiling relied on immunoSEQ multiplex PCR, and the TCRdb table lists in-frame clones only, not all of them. The table includes around 19,000 clones, around 86% detected once. With regard to this clone: What it binds is not known.

Germline CDR1 is MNHNY and CDR2 is SVGAGI (reference sequence). The CDR3 has 15 residues. Germline trimming cut 6 bases from V and 2 bases from J; bases unmatched to any gene: 8. The chain uses TRBV6-6 and TRBJ1-1, with TRBD1 identical over 8 bases. The origin of this receptor is a human donor with classical Hodgkin lymphoma. The source was peripheral blood mononuclear cells (PBMCs), collected before the second cycle of nivolumab. The CDR3 sequence: CASRNRGQANTEAFF. The CDR3 nucleotides are TGTGCCAGCAGAAACCGGGGACAGGCTAACACTGAAGCTTTCTTT.